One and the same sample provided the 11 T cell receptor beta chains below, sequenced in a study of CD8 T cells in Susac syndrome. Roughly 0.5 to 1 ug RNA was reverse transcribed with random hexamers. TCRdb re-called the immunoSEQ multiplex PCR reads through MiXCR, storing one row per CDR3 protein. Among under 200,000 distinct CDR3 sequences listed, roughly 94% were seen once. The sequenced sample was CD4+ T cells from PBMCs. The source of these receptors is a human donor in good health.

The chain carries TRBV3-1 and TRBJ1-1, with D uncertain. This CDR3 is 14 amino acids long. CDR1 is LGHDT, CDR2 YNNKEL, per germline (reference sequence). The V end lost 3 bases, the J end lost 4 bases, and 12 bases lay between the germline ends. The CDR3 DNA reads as TGTGCCAGCAGCCAGGTTCCCCGGGGCACTGAAGCTTTCTTT. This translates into CASSQVPRGTEAFF.

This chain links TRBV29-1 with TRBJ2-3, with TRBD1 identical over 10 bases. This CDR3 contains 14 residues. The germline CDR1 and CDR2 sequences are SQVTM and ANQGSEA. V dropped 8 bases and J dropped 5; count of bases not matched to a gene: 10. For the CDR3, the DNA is TGCAGCTCGGAAGGGACAGGGGCTGTAGATACGCAGTATTTT. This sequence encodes CSSEGTGAVDTQYF.

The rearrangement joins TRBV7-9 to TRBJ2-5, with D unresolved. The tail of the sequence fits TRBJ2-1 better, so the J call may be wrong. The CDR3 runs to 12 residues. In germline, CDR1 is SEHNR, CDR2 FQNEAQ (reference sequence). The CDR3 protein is CASSLSLGDQFF. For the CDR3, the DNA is TGTGCCAGCAGCTTAAGTTTAGGAGACCAGTTCTTC.

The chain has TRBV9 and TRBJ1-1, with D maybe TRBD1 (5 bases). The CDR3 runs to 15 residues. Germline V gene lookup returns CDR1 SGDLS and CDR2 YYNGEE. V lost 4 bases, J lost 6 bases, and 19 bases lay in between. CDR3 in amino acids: CASSPDTGTGAEAFF. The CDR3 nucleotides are TGTGCCAGCAGCCCCGATACCGGGACCGGAGCTGAAGCTTTCTTT. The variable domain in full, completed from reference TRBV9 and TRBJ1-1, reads DSGVTQTPKHLITATGQRVTLRCSPRSGDLSVYWYQQSLDQGLQFLIQYYNGEERAKGNILERFSAQQFPDLHSELNLSSLELGDSALYFCASSPDTGTGAEAFFGQGTRLTVV.

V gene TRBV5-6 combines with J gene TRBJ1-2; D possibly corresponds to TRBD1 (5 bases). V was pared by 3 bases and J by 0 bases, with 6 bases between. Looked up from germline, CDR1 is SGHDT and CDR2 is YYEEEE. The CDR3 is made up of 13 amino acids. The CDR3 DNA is TGTGCCAGCAGCTCAGGGACTAACTATGGCTACACCTTC. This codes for CASSSGTNYGYTF.

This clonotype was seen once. The CDR3: CASSHRGGSYNEQFF. In DNA form, the CDR3 reads TGTGCCAGCAGCCACCGGGGAGGGTCCTACAATGAGCAGTTCTTC. The V call is TRBV9, the J call TRBJ2-1, with TRBD2 matching over 7 bases. The CDR3 runs 15 residues. Germline V gene data show CDR1 as SGDLS and CDR2 as YYNGEE. V shed 4 bases, J shed 1 base, and the junction held 5 bases outside the gene matches.

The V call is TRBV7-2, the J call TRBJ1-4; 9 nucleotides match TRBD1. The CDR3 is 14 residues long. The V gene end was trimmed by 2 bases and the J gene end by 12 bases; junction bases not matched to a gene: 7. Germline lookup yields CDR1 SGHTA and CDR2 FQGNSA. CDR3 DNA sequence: TGTGCCAGCAGCTTATCAACAGGGGGCTGGGAACTGTTTTTT. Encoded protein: CASSLSTGGWELFF.

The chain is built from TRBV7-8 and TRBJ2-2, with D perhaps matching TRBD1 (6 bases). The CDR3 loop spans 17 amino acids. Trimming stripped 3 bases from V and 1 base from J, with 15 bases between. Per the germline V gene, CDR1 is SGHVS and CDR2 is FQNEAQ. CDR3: CASSFPGQGGNTGELFF. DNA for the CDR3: TGTGCCAGCAGCTTCCCGGGACAAGGGGGGAACACCGGGGAGCTGTTTTTT.

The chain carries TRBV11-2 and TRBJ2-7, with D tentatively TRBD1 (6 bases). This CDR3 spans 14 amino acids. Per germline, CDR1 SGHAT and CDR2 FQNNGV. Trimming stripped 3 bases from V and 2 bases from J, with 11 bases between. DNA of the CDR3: TGTGCCAGCAGCTTTGGGCCAGGGGCCTACGAGCAGTACGTC. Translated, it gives CASSFGPGAYEQYV.

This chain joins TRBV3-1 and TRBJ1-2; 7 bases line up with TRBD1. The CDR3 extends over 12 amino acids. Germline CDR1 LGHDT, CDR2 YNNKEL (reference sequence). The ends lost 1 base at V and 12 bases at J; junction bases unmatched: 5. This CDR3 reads CASSQGSTGNTF. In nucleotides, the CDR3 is TGTGCCAGCAGCCAAGGGTCGACAGGGAACACCTTC.

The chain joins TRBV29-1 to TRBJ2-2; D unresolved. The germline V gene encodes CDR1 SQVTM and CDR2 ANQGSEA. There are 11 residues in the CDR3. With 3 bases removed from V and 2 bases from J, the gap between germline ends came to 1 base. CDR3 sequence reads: CSVDNTGELFF. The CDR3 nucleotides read TGCAGCGTTGACAACACCGGGGAGCTGTTTTTT.